The 22 T cell receptor beta chains given below trace back to one sample, sequenced in a study of blood T cell repertoires in COVID-19. Profiling relied on immunoSEQ multiplex PCR, and the TCRdb table lists in-frame clones only, not all of them. The data show some 290,000 clones, 86% seen once. Source material: peripheral blood. These receptors were obtained from a woman aged 25 to 39 with COVID-19, enrolled during active disease.

V is TRBV7-2 and J is TRBJ2-6, with D unclear. The length of the CDR3 is 16 residues. Germline-derived CDR1 and CDR2 are SGHTA and FQGNSA. V was cut by 6 bases and J by 4 bases, with 16 bases left in between. CDR3 DNA: TGTGCCAGCAGTCCAAATGGTCAGTCCGGGGCCAACGTCCTGACTTTC. This encodes CASSPNGQSGANVLTF.

This chain connects TRBV19 to TRBJ1-1, with D possibly being TRBD1 (6 bases). Germline V gene data show CDR1 as LNHDA and CDR2 as SQIVND (reference sequence). This CDR3 has 12 residues. V was pared by 6 bases and J by 8 bases, with 13 bases between. In DNA, the CDR3 is TGTGCCAGTAGCCCAGGGACATTGGAAGCTTTCTTT. This encodes CASSPGTLEAFF. Using reference TRBV19 and TRBJ1-1 for the parts outside the CDR3, the full variable domain is DGGITQSPKYLFRKEGQNVTLSCEQNLNHDAMYWYRQDPGQGLRLIYYSQIVNDFQKGDIAEGYSVSREKKESFPLTVTSAQKNPTAFYLCASSPGTLEAFFGQGTRLTVV.

The chain employs TRBV11-2 and TRBJ2-5; 8 bases map to TRBD1. With V trimmed by 10 bases and J by 6 bases, 10 bases remained unmatched. The V gene's germline CDR1 is SGHAT and CDR2 FQNNGV. CDR3 length: 13 residues. The CDR3 spells CAKSSGGAQTQYF. The DNA of the CDR3 is TGTGCCAAGTCCTCAGGGGGCGCACAGACCCAGTACTTC. The full variable domain, its missing parts supplied by reference TRBV11-2 and TRBJ2-5, is EAGVAQSPRYKIIEKRQSVAFWCNPISGHATLYWYQQILGQGPKLLIQFQNNGVVDDSQLPKDRFSAERLKGVDSTLKIQPAKLEDSAVYLCAKSSGGAQTQYFGPGTRLLVL.

The chain recombines TRBV15 with TRBJ2-3; D unresolved. Deletions cut 3 bases from V and 5 bases from J, with 9 bases between. Germline assignment: CDR1 LNHNV and CDR2 YYDKDF (reference sequence). This CDR3 comprises 13 residues. The CDR3 sequence is CATSRPSGDTQYF. CDR3 coding DNA: TGTGCCACCAGCAGGCCCTCCGGAGATACGCAGTATTTT. Full variable domain (rest looked up from reference TRBV15 and TRBJ2-3): DAMVIQNPRYQVTQFGKPVTLSCSQTLNHNVMYWYQQKSSQAPKLLFHYYDKDFNNEADTPDNFQSRRPNTSFCFLDIRSPGLGDTAMYLCATSRPSGDTQYFGPGTRLTVL.

The chain links TRBV5-1 to TRBJ2-7; TRBD2 might be the D (7 bases). V dropped 0 bases and J dropped 2 bases, with 9 bases sitting between them. The CDR3 consists of 14 residues. The germline V gene has CDR1 SGHRS and CDR2 YFSETQ. The CDR3 sequence is CASSLDGGPYEQYF. The CDR3 bases are TGCGCCAGCAGCTTGGACGGGGGGCCCTACGAGCAGTACTTC. The full variable domain, completed using reference TRBV5-1 and TRBJ2-7, is KAGVTQTPRYLIKTRGQQVTLSCSPISGHRSVSWYQQTPGQGLQFLFEYFSETQRNKGNFPGRFSGRQFSNSRSEMNVSTLELGDSALYLCASSLDGGPYEQYFGPGTRLTVT.

J is TRBJ2-7 and V is TRBV19; TRBD2 might be the D (6 bases). V was pared by 5 bases and J by 0 bases, with 20 bases between. This CDR3 has 17 amino acids. Per the germline V gene, CDR1 is LNHDA and CDR2 is SQIVND (reference sequence). This CDR3 reads CASSSVAAGRSSYEQYF. The CDR3 bases are TGTGCCAGTAGTTCGGTCGCGGCGGGACGAAGCTCCTACGAGCAGTACTTC.

The gene calls are TRBV6-6 and TRBJ1-5; D gene ambiguous. The CDR3 length is 13 residues. Germline V gene data show CDR1 as MNHNY and CDR2 as SVGAGI (reference sequence). Deletions cut 0 bases from V and 6 bases from J, with 6 bases between. CDR3: CASSYSPFQPQHF. CDR3 DNA sequence: TGTGCCAGCAGTTACTCCCCCTTTCAGCCCCAGCATTTT.

This chain uses TRBV6-5 with TRBJ2-3, with no clear D. V was trimmed by 6 bases and J by 2 bases, leaving 6 bases between them. This CDR3 has 12 residues. Germline V lookup: CDR1 MNHEY, CDR2 SVGAGI. This CDR3 reads CASSQNTDTQYF. The CDR3, as DNA: TGTGCCAGCAGCCAAAACACAGATACGCAGTATTTT.

This chain links TRBV5-1 with TRBJ2-3, with TRBD2 identical over 9 bases. CDR3 size: 15 residues. Germline CDR1 is SGHRS and CDR2 is YFSETQ. The junction had 4 bases not matched to a gene; V was cut back by 4 bases and J by 1 base. The CDR3 reads CASSTQRGGTDTQYF. The DNA for the CDR3 is TGCGCCAGCAGCACACAGCGGGGGGGCACAGATACGCAGTATTTT.

This chain connects TRBV5-1 to TRBJ1-2, with 9 bases fitting TRBD1. V was clipped by 3 bases and J by 3 bases; unmatched bases: 6. CDR3 length: 15 residues. CDR1 SGHRS and CDR2 YFSETQ come from the germline V gene. This CDR3 reads CASSSWDRVDYGYTF. In nucleotides, the CDR3 is TGCGCCAGCAGCTCATGGGACAGGGTCGACTATGGCTACACCTTC.

The rearrangement uses TRBV10-1 and TRBJ2-7; maybe TRBD1 (6 bases). CDR3 length equals 15 residues. V was cut by 2 bases and J by 1 base, with 12 bases left in between. The germline CDR1 and CDR2 sequences are WNHNN and SYGVQD (reference sequence). The CDR3 DNA reads TGCGCCAGCAGTGAGCCGGGCAGGGGATCCTACGAGCAGTACTTC. Residues: CASSEPGRGSYEQYF.

The chain is built from TRBV27 and TRBJ2-4; TRBD1 matches 7 bases. This CDR3 comprises 13 residues. Germline trimming cut 2 bases from V and 14 bases from J; bases unmatched to any gene: 9. CDR1 and CDR2 (germline): MNHEY, SMNVEV (reference sequence). The CDR3 coding sequence is TGTGCCAGCAGTTTACGACTCGGGACAGCAGAGTACTTC. Amino acids: CASSLRLGTAEYF.

The chain recombines TRBV19 with TRBJ1-1, with D tentatively TRBD1 (6 bases). The V end was cut by 5 bases, the J end by 1 base, with 17 bases between. Germline V gene sequence: CDR1 LNHDA, CDR2 SQIVND (reference sequence). This CDR3 is 16 amino acids long. The chain's CDR3 is CASSPRQDIPNTEAFF. The CDR3 DNA follows: TGTGCCAGTAGTCCACGACAGGACATCCCGAACACTGAAGCTTTCTTT.

This rearrangement joins TRBV19 to TRBJ2-1; D is ambiguous. Germline assignment: CDR1 LNHDA and CDR2 SQIVND (reference sequence). V lost 2 bases and J 10 bases, leaving 12 bases between the germline ends. The CDR3 consists of 13 residues. The CDR3 region has the DNA TGTGCCAGTAGTATAATCGCAGGAAACGAGCAGTTCTTC. It translates to CASSIIAGNEQFF.

The rearrangement uses TRBV27 and TRBJ1-6, with TRBD1 as a possible D gene (5 bases). Germline CDR1 is MNHEY and CDR2 is SMNVEV (reference sequence). Trimming pared 0 bases from V and 10 bases from J, leaving 19 bases between. The CDR3 covers 17 residues. The DNA of the CDR3 is TGTGCCAGCAGTTTATCGCTGATGCAGGGCGTTTACTCACCCCTCCACTTT. Translated, it gives CASSLSLMQGVYSPLHF.

This chain uses TRBV20-1 with TRBJ1-5; TRBD1 is a possible D gene (6 bases). The germline V gene has CDR1 DFQATT and CDR2 SNEGSKA (reference sequence). The V and J ends lost 3 bases and 5 bases respectively, with 14 bases between them. This CDR3 is built from 14 residues. The CDR3 DNA is TGCAGTGCTAGTGGCGGGTACAGGGATCAGCCCCAGCATTTT. Its protein product is CSASGGYRDQPQHF.

The chain couples TRBV10-3 to TRBJ2-1, with TRBD2 matching 8 bases. V dropped 6 bases and J dropped 4; count of bases not matched to a gene: 11. CDR1 is ENHRY, CDR2 SYGVKD, per germline. The CDR3 consists of 16 residues. CDR3 sequence reads: CAISDPPGGLYNEQFF. In nucleotides, the CDR3 is TGTGCCATCAGCGACCCCCCGGGGGGGCTTTACAATGAGCAGTTCTTC.

This clone was counted a few times. This chain joins TRBV13 and TRBJ2-7; D remains unclear. Trimming stripped 3 bases from V and 2 bases from J, with 8 bases between. The CDR3 runs to 13 residues. From germline, CDR1 is PRHDT and CDR2 FYEKMQ (reference sequence). Here the CDR3 reads CASSFGLAYEQYF. CDR3 in DNA: TGTGCCAGCAGCTTCGGGTTAGCCTACGAGCAGTACTTC.

This clone was observed many times. V and J are TRBV14 and TRBJ1-6; D is perhaps TRBD1 (5 bases). The CDR3 spans 19 residues. CDR1 and CDR2 (germline): SGHDN, FVKESK. Trimming pared 4 bases from V and 0 bases from J, leaving 19 bases between. CDR3 sequence: CASSPGGWGETSYNSPLHF. For the CDR3, the DNA is TGTGCCAGCAGCCCCGGGGGGTGGGGGGAAACCTCCTATAATTCACCCCTCCACTTT.

Written as DNA, the CDR3 is TGTGCCAGTAGTATAGATACAGGGACCTACGAGCAGTACTTC. This translates into CASSIDTGTYEQYF. This chain connects TRBV19 to TRBJ2-7, with D possibly TRBD1 on 6 matching bases. Between the trimmed V and J ends, which lost 0 bases and 2 bases, there was a span of 8 bases. The CDR3 runs to 14 residues. Per germline, CDR1 LNHDA and CDR2 SQIVND (reference sequence).

This clone was counted a few times. The V call is TRBV2, the J call TRBJ2-2; 7 bases agree with TRBD1. The junction had 1 base not matched to a gene; V was cut back by 6 bases and J by 0 bases. The germline CDR1 and CDR2 sequences are SNHLY and FYNNEI. The CDR3 is 14 amino acids. The CDR3 here is CASSGTANTGELFF. The CDR3 bases are TGTGCCAGCAGCGGGACAGCGAACACCGGGGAGCTGTTTTTT. Full variable domain (remainder filled in from reference TRBV2 and TRBJ2-2): EPEVTQTPSHQVTQMGQEVILRCVPISNHLYFYWYRQILGQKVEFLVSFYNNEISEKSEIFDDQFSVERPDGSNFTLKIRSTKLEDSAMYFCASSGTANTGELFFGEGSRLTVL.

The chain combines TRBV4-1 with TRBJ2-7, with TRBD1 matching over 11 bases. Germline trimming cut 3 bases from V and 5 bases from J; bases unmatched to any gene: 0. The CDR3 spans 13 residues. The germline V gene encodes CDR1 MGHRA and CDR2 YSYEKL. Here the CDR3 reads CASSQGQGDEQYF. In DNA, the CDR3 is TGCGCCAGCAGCCAGGGACAGGGGGACGAGCAGTACTTC.